These T cell receptor beta chains were read from a single sample in a study of beta chain features in type 1 diabetes. TCRdb's copy holds only in-frame clones and misses some; the assay was immunoSEQ multiplex PCR. The repertoire holds under 300,000 clones, with 16% as singletons. The sample taken for sequencing was naive CD4+ T cells from blood. These TCRs come from a man between 25 and 39 years old with type 1 diabetes. Both conserved end residues are part of each CDR3. D genes are given only for firm matches. Clone size appears in some rows only: once, few, many, or a class for an expanded clone.

D | size | J | length | V | CDR3 | DNA
TRBD1 | few | TRBJ1-2 | 15 | TRBV4-3 | CASRLGQGGHYGYTF | TGCGCCAGCAGACTCGGACAGGGGGGTCACTATGGCTACACCTTC
. | few | TRBJ2-1 | 15 | TRBV7-9 | CASRPIGSSYNEQFF | TGTGCCAGCAGGCCGATTGGGAGCTCCTACAATGAGCAGTTCTTC
. | . | TRBJ2-7 | 15 | TRBV10-3 | CAISAGQGGPYEQYF | TGTGCCATCAGTGCCGGACAGGGAGGGCCCTACGAGCAGTACTTC
TRBD2 | few | TRBJ2-3 | 14 | TRBV7-9 | CASSLGTSGNTQYF | TGTGCCAGCAGCTTAGGGACTAGCGGAAATACGCAGTATTTT
. | . | TRBJ2-2 | 15 | TRBV5-6 | CASSFGYPNTGELFF | TGTGCCAGCAGCTTTGGATATCCGAACACCGGGGAGCTGTTTTTT
. | . | TRBJ2-7 | 13 | TRBV7-6 | CASSYSNSYEQYF | TGTGCCAGCAGCTACTCCAATTCCTACGAGCAGTACTTC
. | . | TRBJ2-7 | 14 | TRBV7-8 | CASSLSRASYEQYF | TGTGCCAGCAGCTTAAGTAGGGCTTCCTACGAGCAGTACTTC
. | few | TRBJ2-6 | 13 | TRBV29-1 | CSVRAGGANVLTF | TGCAGCGTCAGGGCCGGTGGGGCCAACGTCCTGACTTTC
TRBD1 | few | TRBJ1-2 | 14 | TRBV28 | CASSSGQGIYGYTF | TGTGCCAGCAGTTCCGGACAGGGGATCTATGGCTACACCTTC
. | few | TRBJ2-3 | 14 | TRBV25-1 | CASRAGLSTDTQYF | TGTGCCAGCAGGGCGGGTCTAAGCACAGATACGCAGTATTTT
TRBD2 | . | TRBJ2-1 | 17 | TRBV11-1 | CASSLGPVGLAGGEQFF | TGTGCCAGCAGCTTAGGGCCCGTCGGACTAGCGGGAGGTGAGCAGTTCTTC
TRBD2 | . | TRBJ2-1 | 13 | TRBV19 | CASNSGRVGEQFF | TGTGCCAGTAATAGCGGGAGGGTTGGTGAGCAGTTCTTC
. | few | TRBJ2-7 | 13 | TRBV10-3 | CAISGGSSYEQYF | TGTGCCATCAGTGGAGGTAGTTCCTACGAGCAGTACTTC
. | few | TRBJ2-3 | 17 | TRBV2 | CASSEEGKSLGTDTQYF | TGTGCCAGCAGTGAAGAGGGGAAATCCTTAGGCACAGATACGCAGTATTTT
TRBD2 | few | TRBJ2-7 | 14 | TRBV7-2 | CASSLPGGNYEQYF | TGTGCCAGCAGCCTTCCGGGAGGGAACTACGAGCAGTACTTC
. | . | TRBJ2-7 | 12 | TRBV13 | CASSLRGYEQYF | TGTGCCAGCAGCTTAAGGGGCTACGAGCAGTACTTC
. | . | TRBJ2-5 | 13 | TRBV12-5 | CASGPSGTETQYF | TGTGCTAGTGGACCCTCCGGGACGGAGACCCAGTACTTC
TRBD2 | few | TRBJ2-1 | 14 | TRBV2 | CASSGEAGFEEQFF | TGTGCCAGCAGTGGGGAAGCGGGGTTTGAGGAGCAGTTCTTC
. | few | TRBJ2-7 | 12 | TRBV29-1 | CSVVGGRNEQYF | TGCAGCGTTGTCGGGGGGCGGAACGAGCAGTACTTC
. | few | TRBJ1-3 | 13 | TRBV7-9 | CASSLTAGNTIYF | TGTGCCAGCAGCCTGACAGCTGGAAACACCATATATTTT
TRBD2 | . | TRBJ2-5 | 17 | TRBV11-2 | CASSHLGLAGGSETQYF | TGTGCCAGCAGCCATTTGGGACTAGCGGGAGGTTCGGAGACCCAGTACTTC
. | few | TRBJ2-2 | 12 | TRBV28 | CASTVVPGELFF | TGTGCCAGCACGGTCGTCCCCGGGGAGCTGTTTTTT
. | few | TRBJ1-1 | 13 | TRBV5-4 | CASSLVRNTEAFF | TGTGCCAGCAGCTTGGTCAGGAACACTGAAGCTTTCTTT
TRBD1 | . | TRBJ2-7 | 14 | TRBV5-1 | CASNLQTGGNEQYF | TGCGCCAGCAATTTGCAGACAGGGGGAAACGAGCAGTACTTC
. | . | TRBJ1-5 | 13 | TRBV7-2 | CASSFALGQPQHF | TGTGCCAGCAGCTTCGCCCTAGGGCAGCCCCAGCATTTT